This is a list of T cell receptor beta chains from one sample in a study of neurological immune-mediated disorders. Each CDR3 protein is one row after TCRdb ran MiXCR on the 5' RACE reads. In the table there are over 35,000 distinct CDR3 sequences, roughly 2.5% of which are singletons. Sequenced material: PBMCs. The origin of the receptors is a man aged 50 to 60 with multiple sclerosis. The CDR3 runs from the conserved cysteine through the conserved F or W. A D gene is named only where the DNA matches it firmly. Clone size is stated in some rows and not others, as once, few, many or a class when expanded.

J gene,D gene,V gene,clone size,CDR3 protein,CDR3 DNA
TRBJ2-3,NA,TRBV18,many,CASSPRAGTDTQYF,TGTGCCAGCTCACCCCGGGCCGGCACAGATACGCAGTATTTT
TRBJ2-7,NA,TRBV5-6,many,CASSRGSYEQYF,TGTGCCAGCAGCAGGGGGTCTTACGAGCAGTACTTC
TRBJ2-3,NA,TRBV7-2,many,CASLPGTSSTDTQYF,TGTGCCAGCCTACCCGGGACATCTAGCACAGATACGCAGTATTTT
TRBJ1-5,NA,TRBV20-1,many,CSARDRRDGNQPQHF,TGCAGTGCTAGAGATCGAAGGGATGGCAATCAGCCCCAGCATTTT
TRBJ2-5,TRBD1,TRBV5-8,many,CASSMWTGGLETQYF,TGTGCCAGCAGCATGTGGACAGGGGGCTTAGAGACCCAGTACTTC
TRBJ1-2,NA,TRBV6-5,many,CASSYLKGMGYTF,TGTGCCAGCAGTTACTTAAAAGGGATGGGCTACACCTTC
TRBJ2-3,TRBD2,TRBV6-6,many,CASSAGLGPDTQYF,TGTGCCAGCAGTGCCGGACTAGGTCCAGATACGCAGTATTTT
TRBJ2-1,TRBD2,TRBV7-2,many,CASSPRLAGGKNEQFF,TGTGCCAGCAGCCCCCGACTAGCGGGGGGGAAGAATGAGCAGTTCTTC
TRBJ1-1,NA,TRBV5-4,many,CASSLWGVGRNTEAFF,TGTGCCAGCAGCTTGTGGGGGGTCGGCAGAAACACTGAAGCTTTCTTT
TRBJ2-2,TRBD2,TRBV11-3,many,CASSPAGRATGELFF,TGTGCCAGCAGCCCCGCCGGGAGGGCCACCGGGGAGCTGTTTTTT
TRBJ2-3,TRBD1,TRBV7-2,many,CASSLQGRQGTTDTQYF,TGTGCCAGCAGCTTACAGGGAAGACAGGGGACCACAGATACGCAGTATTTT
TRBJ2-2,TRBD1,TRBV10-3,many,CAIKTDRVAGELFF,TGTGCCATCAAAACCGACAGGGTCGCCGGGGAGCTGTTTTTT
TRBJ2-1,TRBD1,TRBV5-1,many,CASSPTLDPGGEQFF,TGCGCCAGCAGCCCCACACTGGACCCAGGGGGTGAGCAGTTCTTC
TRBJ1-5,NA,TRBV7-8,NA,CASSLQGDSNQPQNF,TGTGCCAGCAGCTTACAAGGGGATAGCAATCAGCCCCAGAATTTT
TRBJ2-7,TRBD1,TRBV7-2,many,CASRLTGSYEQYF,TGTGCCAGCAGATTGACAGGGTCCTACGAGCAGTACTTC
TRBJ2-1,TRBD2,TRBV7-9,many,CASSLEASGNEQFF,TGTGCCAGCAGCTTAGAGGCTAGCGGAAATGAGCAGTTCTTC
TRBJ1-6,NA,TRBV4-3,few,CASSQEKAAGANSPLHF,TGCGCCAGCAGCCAAGAGAAGGCAGCAGGCGCAAATTCACCCCTCCACTTT
TRBJ1-1,NA,TRBV12-3/TRBV12-4,many,CASSTGLTEAFF,TGTGCCAGCAGTACAGGGTTGACTGAAGCTTTCTTT
TRBJ2-3,NA,TRBV20-1,many,CSASGRPRPDTQYF,TGCAGTGCTAGTGGCAGGCCACGACCAGATACGCAGTATTTT
TRBJ1-5,TRBD1,TRBV18,many,CASSPSQGGNSLYQPQHF,TGTGCCAGCTCACCTTCTCAGGGGGGGAACTCTCTATATCAGCCCCAGCATTTT
TRBJ2-2,NA,TRBV24-1,many,CATSDVQGNTGELFF,TGTGCCACCAGTGATGTACAGGGAAACACCGGGGAGCTGTTTTTT
TRBJ1-1,NA,TRBV3-1,many,CASSQDWGQQNTEAFF,TGTGCCAGCAGCCAAGACTGGGGGCAGCAGAACACTGAAGCTTTCTTT
TRBJ2-7,TRBD2,TRBV6-5,many,CASSYSGGVLYEQYF,TGTGCCAGCAGTTACTCGGGGGGGGTCCTGTACGAGCAGTACTTC
TRBJ2-5,NA,TRBV2,many,CASTAVETQYF,TGTGCCAGCACAGCGGTAGAGACCCAGTACTTC
TRBJ1-2,TRBD1,TRBV20-1,many,CSASGDRLYGYTF,TGCAGTGCTAGTGGGGACAGGTTATATGGCTACACCTTC
TRBJ1-2,NA,TRBV29-1,many,CSVSTGYGYTF,TGCAGCGTTTCTACAGGGTATGGCTACACCTTC
TRBJ2-5,NA,TRBV5-1,many,CASTSGAPQETQYF,TGCGCCAGCACCTCGGGGGCACCCCAAGAGACCCAGTACTTC
TRBJ2-5,TRBD2,TRBV20-1,many,CSASPGLEETQYF,TGCAGTGCTAGTCCGGGACTAGAAGAGACCCAGTACTTC
TRBJ1-2,NA,TRBV7-9,many,CASSSGLEGGYTF,TGTGCCAGCAGCTCAGGGTTGGAGGGCGGCTACACCTTC
TRBJ2-7,TRBD1,TRBV6-5,many,CASSWGQVSTYEQYF,TGTGCCAGCAGTTGGGGACAGGTTTCAACCTACGAGCAGTACTTC
TRBJ2-5,TRBD2,TRBV5-1,many,CASSFPGTSTETQYF,TGCGCCAGCAGCTTCCCCGGGACTAGCACAGAGACCCAGTACTTC
TRBJ2-7,NA,TRBV5-1,many,CASSSNPGHLSYEQYF,TGCGCCAGCAGCTCGAACCCGGGACACCTCTCCTACGAGCAGTACTTC
TRBJ2-2,NA,TRBV5-6,many,CASSLLGANTGELFF,TGTGCCAGCAGCTTGCTAGGTGCGAACACCGGGGAGCTGTTTTTT
TRBJ2-3,TRBD2,TRBV7-2,many,CASSLGGLAGGTDTQYF,TGTGCCAGCAGCTTAGGAGGGCTAGCGGGGGGTACAGATACGCAGTATTTT